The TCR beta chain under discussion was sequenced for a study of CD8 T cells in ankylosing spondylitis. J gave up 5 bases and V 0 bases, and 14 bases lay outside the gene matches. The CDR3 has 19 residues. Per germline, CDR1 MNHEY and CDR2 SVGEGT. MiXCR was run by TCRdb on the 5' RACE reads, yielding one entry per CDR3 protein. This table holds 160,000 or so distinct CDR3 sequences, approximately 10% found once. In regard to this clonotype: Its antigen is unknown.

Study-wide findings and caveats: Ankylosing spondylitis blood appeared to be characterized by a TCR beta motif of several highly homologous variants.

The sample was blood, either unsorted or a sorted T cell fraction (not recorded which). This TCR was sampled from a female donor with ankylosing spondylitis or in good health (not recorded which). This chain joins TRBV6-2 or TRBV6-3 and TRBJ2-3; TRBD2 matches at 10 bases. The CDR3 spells CASSYSTSGRAMGIDTQYF. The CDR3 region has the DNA TGTGCCAGCAGTTACTCGACCAGCGGGAGGGCCATGGGTATAGATACGCAGTATTTT.